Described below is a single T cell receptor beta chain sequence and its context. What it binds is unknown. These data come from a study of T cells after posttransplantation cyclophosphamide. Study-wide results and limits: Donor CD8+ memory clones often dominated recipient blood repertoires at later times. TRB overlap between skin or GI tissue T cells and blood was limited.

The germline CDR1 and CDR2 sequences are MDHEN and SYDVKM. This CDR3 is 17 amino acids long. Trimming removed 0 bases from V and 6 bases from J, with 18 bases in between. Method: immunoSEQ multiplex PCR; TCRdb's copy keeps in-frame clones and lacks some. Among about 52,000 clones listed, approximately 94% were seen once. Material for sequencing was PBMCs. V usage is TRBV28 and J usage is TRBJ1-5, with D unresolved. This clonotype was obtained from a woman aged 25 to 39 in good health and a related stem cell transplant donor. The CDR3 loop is CASSLWSLTVKVQPQHF. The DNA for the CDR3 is TGTGCCAGCAGTTTATGGTCGCTAACGGTCAAAGTTCAGCCCCAGCATTTT.